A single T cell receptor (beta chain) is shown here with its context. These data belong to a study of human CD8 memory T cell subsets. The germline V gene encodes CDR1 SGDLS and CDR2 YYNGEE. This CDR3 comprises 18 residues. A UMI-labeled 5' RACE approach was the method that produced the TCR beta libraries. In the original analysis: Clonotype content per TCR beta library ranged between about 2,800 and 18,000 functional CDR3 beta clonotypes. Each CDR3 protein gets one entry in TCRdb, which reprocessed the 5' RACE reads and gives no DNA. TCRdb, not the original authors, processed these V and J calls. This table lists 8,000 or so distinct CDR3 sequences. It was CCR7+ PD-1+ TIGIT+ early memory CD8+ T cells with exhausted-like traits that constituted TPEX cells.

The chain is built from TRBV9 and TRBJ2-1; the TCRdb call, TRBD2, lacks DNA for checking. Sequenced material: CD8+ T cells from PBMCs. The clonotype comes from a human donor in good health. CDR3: CASSEPTEEGVPYNEQFF.